Following are 27 T cell receptor beta chains from one sample sequenced in a study of PD-1 blockade in mismatch repair-deficient tumors. TCRdb's copy holds only in-frame clones and misses some; the assay was immunoSEQ multiplex PCR. The sample comprises 85,000 to 130,000 clones, 82% of which are singletons, and roughly 6.3% rests with the top ten. The starting material was peripheral blood, obtained about 33 weeks after starting pembrolizumab. These receptors all stem from an adult with mismatch repair-deficient cancer.

The chain uses TRBV5-5 and TRBJ2-5; TRBD2 agrees at 16 bases. The germline V gene encodes CDR1 SGHKS and CDR2 YYEKEE (reference sequence). The ends lost 1 base at V and 5 bases at J; junction bases unmatched: 8. This CDR3 spans 18 amino acids. CDR3 nucleotide sequence: TGTGCCAGCAGCTTGACGGGGACTAGCGGGAGGGCCTGGGAGACCCAGTACTTC. It translates to CASSLTGTSGRAWETQYF.

The rearrangement links TRBV7-3 to TRBJ2-1, with 9 bases lining up with TRBD2. Unmatched junction bases numbered 10, after V lost 5 bases and J lost 5 bases. This CDR3 region has 16 residues. Germline values: CDR1 SGHTA, CDR2 FQGTGA. This CDR3 is CASSPPGAGGDNEQFF. CDR3 nucleotides: TGTGCCAGCAGCCCCCCCGGGGCGGGAGGGGACAATGAGCAGTTCTTC.

The J gene is TRBJ2-3, the V gene TRBV7-6, with no clear D. The ends were cut back, 1 base at V and 5 bases at J, with 10 bases in the middle. Looked up from germline, CDR1 is SGHVS and CDR2 is FNYEAQ. This CDR3 spans 14 amino acids. The CDR3 loop reads CASSLGNRQDTQYF. DNA of the CDR3: TGTGCCAGCAGCTTAGGGAATCGGCAAGATACGCAGTATTTT.

The chain links TRBV5-1 to TRBJ1-1; TRBD1 aligns across 8 bases. V lost 4 bases to trimming and J lost 4 bases; unmatched junction nucleotides: 6. Germline V gene sequence: CDR1 SGHRS, CDR2 YFSETQ. The CDR3 runs 14 residues. Written as DNA, the CDR3 is TGCGCCAGCAGCAAGGACAGGGTCCCCACTGAAGCTTTCTTT. This codes for CASSKDRVPTEAFF. The entire variable domain, with the rest obtained from reference TRBV5-1 and TRBJ1-1, is as follows: KAGVTQTPRYLIKTRGQQVTLSCSPISGHRSVSWYQQTPGQGLQFLFEYFSETQRNKGNFPGRFSGRQFSNSRSEMNVSTLELGDSALYLCASSKDRVPTEAFFGQGTRLTVV.

This chain joins TRBV6-1 and TRBJ1-1; D uncertain. CDR3 length equals 13 residues. The germline gives CDR1 MNHNS, CDR2 SASEGT. V lost 0 bases and J lost 1, with 3 bases in between. The CDR3 DNA follows: TGTGCCAGCAGTGAAGCCAGGAACACTGAAGCTTTCTTT. Protein sequence: CASSEARNTEAFF.

The chain recombines TRBV29-1 with TRBJ2-7; possible D gene TRBD1, 6 bases. Trimming left V 6 bases short and J 2 bases short, with 17 bases between. The CDR3 runs 14 residues. Germline V gene data show CDR1 as SQVTM and CDR2 as ANQGSEA. The CDR3 spells CSVLPTRGPYEQYF. The CDR3 nucleotides are TGCAGCGTGTTGCCGACCAGGGGCCCCTACGAGCAGTACTTC.

CDR3 DNA sequence: TGTGCCACACATCAGGGGGGAGGGCCCTACGAGCAGTACTTC. This encodes CATHQGGGPYEQYF. The chain links TRBV10-3 to TRBJ2-7, with D possibly being TRBD1 or TRBD2 (7 bases each). Trimming left V 10 bases short and J 2 bases short, with 18 bases between. The CDR3 length is 14 residues. Germline lookup yields CDR1 ENHRY and CDR2 SYGVKD.

A few counts support this clone. The V gene is TRBV11-3, the J gene TRBJ2-7; D not resolved. Germline V gene sequence: CDR1 SGHNT, CDR2 YENEEA. Trimming left V 5 bases short and J 4 bases short, with 9 bases between. The CDR3 contains 12 residues. CDR3 amino acids: CASSRSGYEQYF. CDR3 sequence (DNA): TGTGCCAGCAGCCGGAGTGGTTACGAGCAGTACTTC.

The chain has TRBV27 and TRBJ1-5; D not resolved. Deletions cut 4 bases from V and 2 bases from J, with 15 bases between. The germline V gene has CDR1 MNHEY and CDR2 SMNVEV (reference sequence). There are 16 residues in the CDR3. The CDR3 bases are TGTGCCAGCAGTTCAAAAACCGGATATCGCAATCAGCCCCAGCATTTT. This encodes CASSSKTGYRNQPQHF.

The chain uses TRBV9 and TRBJ2-3, with a possible D match to TRBD2 (6 bases). Germline loops: CDR1 SGDLS, CDR2 YYNGEE. The germline V and J ends were trimmed by 4 bases and 1 base, with 13 bases remaining between them. CDR3 size: 15 residues. The CDR3 DNA reads TGTGCCAGCAGCCCGGGACTCCTTGGCACAGATACGCAGTATTTT. Amino acid sequence: CASSPGLLGTDTQYF. Complete variable domain (other parts from reference TRBV9 and TRBJ2-3): DSGVTQTPKHLITATGQRVTLRCSPRSGDLSVYWYQQSLDQGLQFLIQYYNGEERAKGNILERFSAQQFPDLHSELNLSSLELGDSALYFCASSPGLLGTDTQYFGPGTRLTVL.

This clone came up many times. The rearrangement uses TRBV7-9 and TRBJ2-7, with 15 positions matching TRBD2. The CDR3 loop spans 16 amino acids. With 5 bases clipped from V and 6 bases from J, the junction kept 8 bases outside the gene matches. In germline, CDR1 is SEHNR, CDR2 FQNEAQ (reference sequence). CDR3 DNA sequence: TGTGCCAGCAGCGGGGACGGGACTAGCGGGAGGCTCGAGCAGTACTTC. This encodes CASSGDGTSGRLEQYF.

The chain couples TRBV7-9 to TRBJ2-5; 7 nucleotides agree with TRBD2. The CDR3 runs 16 residues. The ends lost 1 base at V and 2 bases at J; junction bases unmatched: 7. Germline lookup yields CDR1 SEHNR and CDR2 FQNEAQ (reference sequence). CDR3 in amino acids: CASSLDGASGQETQYF. The CDR3 bases are TGTGCCAGCAGCTTAGATGGAGCTAGCGGTCAAGAGACCCAGTACTTC.

The gene calls are TRBV30 and TRBJ2-2; TRBD1 matches at 8 bases. The CDR3 has 15 amino acids. After removal of 0 bases from V and 6 bases from J, the junction contained 6 bases not matched to a gene. CDR1 and CDR2 (germline): GTSNPN, SVGIG (reference sequence). For the CDR3, the DNA is TGTGCCTGGAGTGTTAGTCACAGGGGGGCCGGGGAGCTGTTTTTT. Encoded protein: CAWSVSHRGAGELFF.

This sequence joins TRBV5-1 and TRBJ2-1; D possibly corresponds to TRBD2 (5 bases). The germline CDR1 and CDR2 sequences are SGHRS and YFSETQ. Trimming left V 0 bases short and J 0 bases short, with 10 bases between. The CDR3 length is 16 residues. Here the CDR3 reads CASSLGRASSYNEQFF. In DNA form, the CDR3 reads TGCGCCAGCAGCTTGGGGCGGGCAAGCTCCTACAATGAGCAGTTCTTC.

The gene calls are TRBV7-9 and TRBJ2-1; unclear D gene. Germline lookup yields CDR1 SEHNR and CDR2 FQNEAQ (reference sequence). This CDR3 has 12 amino acids. V gave up 1 base and J gave up 7 bases, with 5 bases separating them. CDR3 loop: CASSLGVNEQFF. The DNA of the CDR3 is TGTGCCAGCAGCTTAGGGGTGAATGAGCAGTTCTTC.

The V gene is TRBV29-1, the J gene TRBJ1-2; no firm D call. In germline, CDR1 is SQVTM, CDR2 ANQGSEA. There are 11 residues in the CDR3. Trimming removed 3 bases at V and 4 bases at J, with 6 bases between. The CDR3 here is CSVDISYGYTF. The CDR3, as DNA: TGCAGCGTTGATATCAGCTATGGCTACACCTTC.

The J gene is TRBJ2-1, the V gene TRBV7-2, with D possibly being TRBD1 or TRBD2 (5 bases each). The CDR3 runs 16 residues. V was shortened by 7 bases and J by 9 bases, with 25 bases between the two germline ends. Germline values: CDR1 SGHTA, CDR2 FQGNSA. CDR3 loop: CASTLLPGTPTSEQFF. DNA for the CDR3: TGTGCCAGCACCCTCCTCCCGGGGACCCCCACCAGTGAGCAGTTCTTC.

The V call is TRBV7-9, the J call TRBJ2-7; TRBD1 matches at 10 bases. This CDR3 contains 18 residues. Per the germline V gene, CDR1 is SEHNR and CDR2 is FQNEAQ (reference sequence). V lost 5 bases to trimming and J lost 5 bases; unmatched junction nucleotides: 18. CDR3 protein: CASSHAIGTGVGINEQYF. The CDR3 DNA reads TGTGCCAGCAGCCACGCCATTGGGACAGGGGTCGGAATCAACGAGCAGTACTTC.

The chain couples TRBV10-1 to TRBJ2-1, with 10 bases identical to TRBD2. Germline CDR1 is WNHNN and CDR2 is SYGVQD (reference sequence). V dropped 0 bases and J dropped 4; count of bases not matched to a gene: 12. The CDR3 spans 19 residues. CDR3 loop: CASSESGSSGLAVYNEQFF. The CDR3 nucleotides read TGCGCCAGCAGTGAGTCTGGATCTTCAGGACTAGCGGTATACAATGAGCAGTTCTTC.

This clone was picked up a small number of times. This chain connects TRBV19 to TRBJ2-2, with D unclear. Trimming shortened V by 1 base and J by 6 bases, and 6 bases separated the two germline ends. The CDR3 has 13 amino acids. The germline V gene encodes CDR1 LNHDA and CDR2 SQIVND (reference sequence). CDR3 bases: TGTGCCAGTAGTATAGTGCTTTCCGGGGAGCTGTTTTTT. As protein: CASSIVLSGELFF.

This chain uses TRBV10-3 with TRBJ2-3; D gene unclear. The V gene lost 4 bases and the J gene lost 0 bases, with 14 bases spanning the gap. The germline V gene has CDR1 ENHRY and CDR2 SYGVKD. The CDR3 consists of 16 residues. CDR3 nucleotide sequence: TGTGCCATCAGTGCACTGGACGACCGAAGCACAGATACGCAGTATTTT. It encodes CAISALDDRSTDTQYF.

V and J are TRBV5-6 and TRBJ1-1; D is possibly TRBD1 (6 bases). This CDR3 is built from 13 residues. The ends were cut back, 7 bases at V and 2 bases at J, with 12 bases in the middle. Germline V lookup: CDR1 SGHDT, CDR2 YYEEEE. CDR3 in DNA: TGTGCCAGCGCGCGGGGGGCCAACACTGAAGCTTTCTTT. Its protein is CASARGANTEAFF.

V usage is TRBV2 and J usage is TRBJ2-7; 13 bases match TRBD2. Trimming removed 6 bases from V and 6 bases from J; junction bases left unmatched: 8. CDR1 SNHLY and CDR2 FYNNEI come from the germline V gene. The CDR3 is made up of 15 amino acids. CDR3 sequence: CASSHGLAGVREQYF. CDR3 sequence (DNA): TGTGCCAGCAGCCACGGACTAGCGGGAGTGCGCGAGCAGTACTTC.

V and J are TRBV18 and TRBJ2-1, with 10 bases fitting TRBD2. CDR1 is KGHSH, CDR2 LQKENI, per germline. CDR3 length: 16 residues. The ends lost 1 base at V and 8 bases at J; junction bases unmatched: 8. The DNA for the CDR3 is TGTGCCAGCTCACCACGGCGACTAGCGGGTAGCGATGAGCAGTTCTTC. This gives the protein CASSPRRLAGSDEQFF. The whole variable domain, remainder taken from reference TRBV18 and TRBJ2-1, is NAGVMQNPRHLVRRRGQEARLRCSPMKGHSHVYWYRQLPEEGLKFMVYLQKENIIDESGMPKERFSAEFPKEGPSILRIQQVVRGDSAAYFCASSPRRLAGSDEQFFGPGTRLTVL.

This chain uses TRBV30 with TRBJ2-3, with a weak D call TRBD2 (6 bases). This CDR3 spans 15 amino acids. Germline V gene sequence: CDR1 GTSNPN, CDR2 SVGIG (reference sequence). The V end was cut by 2 bases, the J end by 0 bases, with 12 bases between. CDR3 sequence (DNA): TGTGCCTGGAGTTTGCTAGCGTCTAGCACAGATACGCAGTATTTT. This translates into CAWSLLASSTDTQYF.

The genes are TRBV13 and TRBJ2-3; D is undetermined. V was clipped by 4 bases and J by 2 bases, with 7 bases between them. This CDR3 is 13 amino acids long. Per the germline V gene, CDR1 is PRHDT and CDR2 is FYEKMQ (reference sequence). CDR3 sequence: CASSWINTDTQYF. The CDR3 nucleotides read TGTGCCAGCAGCTGGATTAACACAGATACGCAGTATTTT.

A word on this clone: One base separates it from a far larger clone, so it is likely a read error. V is TRBV6-5 and J is TRBJ2-7; 11 positions match TRBD2. Trimming cost V 2 bases and J 3 bases; bases outside gene matches: 0. The CDR3 has 14 amino acids. CDR1 and CDR2 from the germline V gene are MNHEY and SVGAGI. In DNA form, the CDR3 reads TGTGCCAGCAGTTACGGGACTAGCGGCTACGAGCAGTACTTC. It specifies CASSYGTSGYEQYF.